This T cell receptor beta chain was captured in a study of chemoradiotherapy in HPV16-positive cancers (dated by TCRdb to between 2020 and 2023). Regarding the research as a whole: Using functional T-cell assays on cells from a couple of HPV16-positive patients, the researchers defined candidate HPV-specific T-cell clones and common TCR motifs. The candidate HPV-specific TCRs and motifs were subsequently tracked in TCR repertoires obtained from 90 or so patients with HPV-related cancers. The study asked whether T-cell immunity against the HPV oncoproteins E6 and E7 changes during chemoradiotherapy and whether it affects survival. Study-wide findings and limitations: The survival association was reported for HPV16-positive patients, and the functional definition of HPV-specific T cells was derived from only two HPV16-positive patients. In HPV16-positive patients, expansion of HPV-responsive T cells during chemoradiotherapy was found to be associated with improved recurrence-free survival. Expansion of candidate HPV-specific clones and E7-related TCR motifs was observed in the tumor microenvironment during treatment, whereas no such expansion was observed for non-HPV-specific T cells.

As regards this clone: Its target antigen remains unknown. Base qualities were left out, and no much larger clone turns up one base away.

The library came from the immunoSEQ multiplex PCR assay. Entries here come from immuneACCESS through TCRdb and include only in-frame sequences with V and J called. Some clones fail to appear in such tables; in the studies checked, an unresolved V gene covers under half of the shortfall, and the cause of the remainder is unknown. The sample table contains 7,900 or so clones; only one count was recorded for around 85% of them. In total, the top ten clones hold 13% to 15% of the sample. CDR1 and CDR2 are drawn from the germline V gene: SGHDN, FVKESK. Including the terminal cysteine and phenylalanine, the CDR3 comprises 17 residues. Just CDR3 DNA is preserved here, 51 bases in frame from base 1. Trimming accounts for 0 bases at V and 4 bases at J, while the number of junction bases matched to no gene is 9. Repertoires were sampled multiple times during chemoradiotherapy, which allowed clonal expansion in the tumor microenvironment to be followed.

The sequenced sample was blood, obtained from a patient who underwent chemoradiotherapy. The TCR originated in a human donor with HPV-associated anogenital cancer. The chain couples TRBV14 to TRBJ2-1, and 7 junction bases match TRBD2. CDR3 loop: CASSQEGRGEMYNEQFF. The nucleotide sequence reads as follows: TGTGCCAGCAGCCAAGAGGGACGGGGGGAAATGTACAATGAGCAGTTCTTC.